This T cell receptor beta chain was captured by sequencing in a study of blood T cell repertoires in COVID-19. Study-wide background: Material from acute and convalescent COVID-19 was sourced from the United States, Italy and Spain. Sample material is recorded as cDNA or gDNA derived from T cells, B-cell-depleted T cells, or PBMCs.

In the study's own analysis: It was from reference gene primer amplification that nucleated cell counts were estimated. The protocol was immunoSEQ multiplex PCR, while the TCRdb copy is restricted to in-frame clones and leaves out a portion. The V and J calls and clone size were taken over from that table, and D and trimming were inferred from the DNA. Among 130,000 to 150,000 clones listed, roughly three quarters were seen once. Many counts were recorded for this clone. The same CDR3 arises from other DNA sequences in this sample as well. From germline, CDR1 is SGHVS and CDR2 FNYEAQ. This CDR3 region has 15 residues. V was trimmed by 1 base and J by 2 bases, leaving 12 bases between them.

The sequence came from a man aged 60 to 75 with acute or convalescent COVID-19. The chain combines TRBV7-6 with TRBJ2-7; maybe TRBD2 (7 bases). The sequenced material came from peripheral blood. The CDR3 loop is CASSLEGGGAYEQYF. The CDR3 nucleotides read TGTGCCAGCAGCTTAGAGGGGGGGGGTGCCTACGAGCAGTACTTC.